The source of this T cell receptor (beta chain) is a study of T cell changes during pregnancy in multiple sclerosis. The data were produced by immunoSEQ multiplex PCR, yet TCRdb's version contains in-frame clones alone and is incomplete. The table lists tens of thousands of clones, about 95% of them singletons. The V gene's germline CDR1 is SGHRS and CDR2 YFSETQ. Germline trimming cut 3 bases from V and 0 bases from J; bases unmatched to any gene: 9. The CDR3 is 17 residues long. The sample here was CD8+ T cells from peripheral blood mononuclear cells, taken after pregnancy. The rearrangement joins TRBV5-1 to TRBJ2-3; 8 positions match TRBD2. The sequence was obtained from a female donor with multiple sclerosis, enrolled in a pregnancy study. Here the CDR3 reads CASSSPRGGSSTDTQYF. In DNA, the CDR3 is TGCGCCAGCAGCTCCCCCCGGGGGGGTAGTAGCACAGATACGCAGTATTTT.